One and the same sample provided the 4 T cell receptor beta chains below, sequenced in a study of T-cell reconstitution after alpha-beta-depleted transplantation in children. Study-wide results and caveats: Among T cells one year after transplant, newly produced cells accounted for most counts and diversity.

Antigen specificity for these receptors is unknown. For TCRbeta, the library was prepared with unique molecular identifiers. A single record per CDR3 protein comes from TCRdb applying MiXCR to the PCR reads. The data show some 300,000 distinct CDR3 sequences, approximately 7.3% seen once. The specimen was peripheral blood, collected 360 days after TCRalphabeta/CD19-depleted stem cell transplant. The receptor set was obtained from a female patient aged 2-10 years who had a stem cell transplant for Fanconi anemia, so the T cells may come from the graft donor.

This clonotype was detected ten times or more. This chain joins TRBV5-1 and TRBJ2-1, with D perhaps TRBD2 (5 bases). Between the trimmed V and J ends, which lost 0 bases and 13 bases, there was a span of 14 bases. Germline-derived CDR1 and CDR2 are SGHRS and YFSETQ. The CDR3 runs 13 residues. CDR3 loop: CASSLVLGRLQFF. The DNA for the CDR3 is TGCGCCAGCAGCTTGGTATTGGGGAGACTACAGTTCTTC.

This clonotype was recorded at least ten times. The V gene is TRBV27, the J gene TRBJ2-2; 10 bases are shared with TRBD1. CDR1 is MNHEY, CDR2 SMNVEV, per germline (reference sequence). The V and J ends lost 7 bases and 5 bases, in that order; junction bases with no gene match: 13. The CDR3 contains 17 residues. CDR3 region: CASKSLTGTGETGELFF. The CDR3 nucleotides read TGTGCCAGCAAATCCCTTACCGGGACAGGGGAAACCGGGGAGCTGTTTTTT.

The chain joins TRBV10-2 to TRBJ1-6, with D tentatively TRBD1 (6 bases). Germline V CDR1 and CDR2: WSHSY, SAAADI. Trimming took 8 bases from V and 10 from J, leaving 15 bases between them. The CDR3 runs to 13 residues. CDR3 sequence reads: CASLRSQGSPLHF. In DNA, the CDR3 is TGCGCCAGCTTGCGGTCTCAGGGGTCACCCCTCCACTTT.

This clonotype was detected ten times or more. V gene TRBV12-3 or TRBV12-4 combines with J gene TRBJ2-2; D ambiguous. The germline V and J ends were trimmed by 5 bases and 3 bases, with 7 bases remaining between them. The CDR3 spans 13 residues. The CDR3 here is CASSKGYTGELFF. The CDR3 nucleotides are TGTGCCAGCAGTAAGGGTTACACCGGGGAGCTGTTTTTT.